The 15 T cell receptor beta chains presented below share a single source sample, sequenced in a study of blood T cell repertoires in COVID-19. Profiled with immunoSEQ multiplex PCR; TCRdb holds only in-frame clones, not every one. The sample lists some 200,000 clones, 86% seen once, with roughly 7.3% in the top ten. The sequenced sample was peripheral blood. The receptors derive from a woman of 80 years or more in a cohort sampled during active or convalescent COVID-19.

CDR3 loop: CASGLRVHTGELFF. The DNA of the CDR3 is TGTGCCAGCGGCCTGAGGGTTCACACCGGGGAGCTGTTTTTT. The V and J genes are TRBV27 and TRBJ2-2; TRBD2 might be the D (5 bases). Germline V gene lookup returns CDR1 MNHEY and CDR2 SMNVEV (reference sequence). The CDR3 totals 14 residues. V shed 8 bases and J shed 3 bases, with 13 bases lying between them.

This clone was counted a single time. The CDR3: CASSLIGGGAHNEKLFF. The CDR3 region has the DNA TGTGCCAGCAGCTTAATCGGTGGAGGGGCACATAATGAAAAACTGTTTTTT. The chain is built from TRBV5-6 and TRBJ1-4; D is perhaps TRBD1 (5 bases). The V and J ends lost 2 bases and 4 bases respectively, with 18 bases between them. The CDR3 sequence is 17 residues long. CDR1 is SGHDT, CDR2 YYEEEE, per germline.

The chain is built from TRBV4-2 and TRBJ2-1; 10 bases map to TRBD2. The CDR3 consists of 19 residues. J lost 7 bases, V lost 0 bases, and 15 bases had no gene match. Germline CDR1 and CDR2: LGHNA and YNFKEQ. The CDR3 loop reads CASSQERRSGRAGSNEQFF. In DNA form, the CDR3 reads TGTGCCAGCAGCCAAGAACGTCGAAGCGGGAGGGCCGGTTCGAATGAGCAGTTCTTC.

This chain links TRBV21-1 with TRBJ2-7; TRBD2, as called in the table, went unchecked against the DNA. TRBV21-1 is labeled a pseudogene. The CDR3 loop spans 15 amino acids. The CDR3 loop is CASSHLGGPAYEQYF. The CDR3 nucleotides read TGTGCCAGCAGCCACCTGGGGGGGCCGGCCTACGAGCAGTACTTC.

J is TRBJ1-4 and V is TRBV11-2, with 9 bases identical to TRBD1. Germline CDR1 is SGHAT and CDR2 is FQNNGV. This CDR3 comprises 14 residues. V lost 5 bases to trimming and J lost 6 bases; unmatched junction nucleotides: 4. The CDR3 coding sequence is TGTGCCAGCAGCCGGACAGGGGAGTATGAAAAACTGTTTTTT. Encoded protein: CASSRTGEYEKLFF.

The J gene is TRBJ1-6, the V gene TRBV11-3, with 7 positions matching TRBD1. Per the germline V gene, CDR1 is SGHNT and CDR2 is YENEEA. The CDR3 has 12 residues. J gave up 10 bases and V 6 bases, and 3 bases lay outside the gene matches. The chain's CDR3 is CASSPRGSPLHF. In nucleotides, the CDR3 is TGTGCCAGCAGTCCCAGGGGGTCACCCCTCCACTTT.

The V and J genes are TRBV19 and TRBJ1-1; D may be TRBD1 (5 bases). The germline V gene encodes CDR1 LNHDA and CDR2 SQIVND (reference sequence). This CDR3 spans 15 amino acids. Trimming pared 7 bases from V and 1 base from J, leaving 16 bases between. The CDR3 sequence is CASTSTGVWNTEAFF. CDR3 nucleotide sequence: TGTGCCAGTACTTCGACGGGGGTCTGGAACACTGAAGCTTTCTTT.

The chain joins TRBV11-3 to TRBJ1-3; perhaps TRBD1 as D (6 bases). CDR3 size: 15 residues. CDR1 and CDR2 from the germline V gene are SGHNT and YENEEA. The ends were cut back, 5 bases at V and 0 bases at J, with 11 bases in the middle. In nucleotides, the CDR3 is TGTGCCAGCAGCGTCAGGGGTTTCTCTGGAAACACCATATATTTT. Its protein is CASSVRGFSGNTIYF.

This clone was detected only once. The V call is TRBV6-2 or TRBV6-3, the J call TRBJ2-7, with 8 bases fitting TRBD1. Germline CDR1 is MNHEY and CDR2 is SVGEGT. Trimming cost V 5 bases and J 4 bases; bases outside gene matches: 7. This CDR3 has 14 residues. The CDR3 protein is CASSKPGQVYEQYF. CDR3 nucleotides: TGTGCCAGCAGTAAACCGGGACAGGTGTACGAGCAGTACTTC.

The V call is TRBV2, the J call TRBJ1-2; tentative D call: TRBD1 (5 bases). Germline V gives CDR1 SNHLY, CDR2 FYNNEI. The V gene lost 5 bases and the J gene lost 7 bases, with 17 bases spanning the gap. The CDR3 contains 14 residues. Written as DNA, the CDR3 is TGTGCCAGCAGTCGCGGGGCGGTGGTCACTGGCTACACCTTC. Translation gives CASSRGAVVTGYTF.

The V gene is TRBV6-5, the J gene TRBJ2-1; D might be TRBD1 (6 bases). V dropped 9 bases and J dropped 7 bases, with 22 bases sitting between them. There are 15 residues in the CDR3. CDR1 is MNHEY, CDR2 SVGAGI, per germline. CDR3: CASSTSTPRGNEQFF. Written as DNA, the CDR3 is TGTGCCAGTTCGACCAGCACCCCAAGGGGGAATGAGCAGTTCTTC.

V gene TRBV19 combines with J gene TRBJ2-1; maybe TRBD2 (6 bases). From germline, CDR1 is LNHDA and CDR2 SQIVND (reference sequence). There are 14 residues in the CDR3. Between the trimmed V and J ends, which lost 6 bases and 4 bases, there was a span of 13 bases. The CDR3: CASRPSGPYNEQFF. The CDR3, as DNA: TGTGCCAGTAGGCCGAGCGGGCCGTACAATGAGCAGTTCTTC.

The J gene is TRBJ1-2, the V gene TRBV20-1; D not resolved. Trimming removed 4 bases from V and 10 bases from J, with 13 bases in between. The CDR3 loop spans 11 amino acids. Germline V gene lookup returns CDR1 DFQATT and CDR2 SNEGSKA (reference sequence). The CDR3 spells CSAMFPGIYTF. CDR3 coding DNA: TGCAGTGCTATGTTCCCGGGGATCTACACCTTC.

This chain links TRBV18 with TRBJ2-5; possible D gene TRBD1, 5 bases. CDR1 is KGHSH, CDR2 LQKENI, per germline. Between the trimmed V and J ends, which lost 3 bases and 8 bases, there was a span of 22 bases. CDR3 length: 16 amino acids. The CDR3 coding sequence is TGTGCCAGCTCACCGGCTGGGGCTCTAGGCCCAGGAACCCAGTACTTC. This encodes CASSPAGALGPGTQYF. The full variable domain, in which reference TRBV18 and TRBJ2-5 provide the parts outside the CDR3, is NAGVMQNPRHLVRRRGQEARLRCSPMKGHSHVYWYRQLPEEGLKFMVYLQKENIIDESGMPKERFSAEFPKEGPSILRIQQVVRGDSAAYFCASSPAGALGPGTQYFGPGTRLLVL.

The chain has TRBV7-2 and TRBJ2-3, with D unclear. V lost 5 bases and J lost 5, with 5 bases in between. CDR3 size: 11 residues. CDR1 is SGHTA, CDR2 FQGNSA, per germline. The CDR3 sequence: CASSLRDTQYF. The CDR3 bases are TGTGCCAGCAGCCTTCGAGATACGCAGTATTTT.